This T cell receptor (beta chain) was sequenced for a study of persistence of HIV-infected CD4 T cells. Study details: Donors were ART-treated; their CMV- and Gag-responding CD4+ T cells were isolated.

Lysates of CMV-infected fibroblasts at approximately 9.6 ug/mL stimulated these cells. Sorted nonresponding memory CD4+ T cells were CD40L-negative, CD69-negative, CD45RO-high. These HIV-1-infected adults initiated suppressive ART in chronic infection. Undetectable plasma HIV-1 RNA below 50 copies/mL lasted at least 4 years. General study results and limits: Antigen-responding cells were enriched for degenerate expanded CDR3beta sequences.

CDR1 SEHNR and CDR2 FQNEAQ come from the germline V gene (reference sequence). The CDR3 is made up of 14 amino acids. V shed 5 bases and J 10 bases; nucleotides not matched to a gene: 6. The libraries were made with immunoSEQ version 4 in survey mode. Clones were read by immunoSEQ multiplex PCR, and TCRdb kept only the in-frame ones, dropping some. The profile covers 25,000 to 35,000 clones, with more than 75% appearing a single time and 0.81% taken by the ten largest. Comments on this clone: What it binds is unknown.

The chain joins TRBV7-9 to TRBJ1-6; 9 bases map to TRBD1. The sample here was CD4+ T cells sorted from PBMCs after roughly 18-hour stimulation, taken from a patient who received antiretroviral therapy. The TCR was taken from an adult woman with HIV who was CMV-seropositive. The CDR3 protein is CASSDGTGRSPLHF. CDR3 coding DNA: TGTGCCAGCAGCGATGGGACAGGGCGATCACCCCTCCACTTT.